Below, 13 T cell receptor beta chains from the same sample are listed, as sequenced in a study of T cell repertoires in cytomegalovirus infection. Each CDR3 protein is one row after TCRdb ran MiXCR on the reads. The data contain some 920,000 distinct CDR3 sequences, more than 25% of them seen just once; the ten biggest clones take up over 12%. Their recognized antigens are unknown. Here the sequenced sample was cultured CD8+ T cells from PBMCs, taken from culture after CMV antigen stimulation. The receptor set was obtained from a human donor in good health (CMV status not recorded). Some clones in this sample may be carry-over from other donors' samples.

V and J are TRBV12-3 or TRBV12-4 and TRBJ2-1; 7 nucleotides line up with TRBD2. There are 11 residues in the CDR3. Trimming at V came to 4 bases and at J to 9 bases, leaving 0 bases not matched to a gene. CDR3 nucleotide sequence: TGTGCCAGCAGTTGGACTAGTGAGCAGTTCTTC. Translated: CASSWTSEQFF.

The chain carries TRBV5-1 and TRBJ1-1, with D unresolved. The CDR3 sequence is 14 residues long. Trimming removed 2 bases from V and 2 bases from J, with 10 bases in between. The germline V gene encodes CDR1 SGHRS and CDR2 YFSETQ. CDR3 amino acids: CASSFRQHNTEAFF. CDR3 in DNA: TGCGCCAGCAGCTTCCGGCAGCATAACACTGAAGCTTTCTTT.

Comments on this clonotype: Compared with germline, one end of the junction differs, possibly owing to a read error. The rearrangement uses TRBV7-2 and TRBJ2-1; 10 bases map to TRBD1. Germline CDR1 reads SGHTA; CDR2 reads FQGNSA. This CDR3 comprises 15 residues. The CDR3 DNA reads as TGTGCCAACAGCTCCCCCGGGACAGGGGATACTGAGCAGTTCTTC. It specifies CANSSPGTGDTEQFF.

The chain carries TRBV12-3 or TRBV12-4 and TRBJ2-1; no firm D call. V lost 3 bases and J lost 8, with 14 bases in between. This CDR3 has 14 amino acids. As DNA, the CDR3 is TGTGCCAGCAGTTTCGGGTTTAGGGTGCATGAGCAGTTCTTC. Translating gives CASSFGFRVHEQFF.

The CDR3 reads CASSYLGQPNTEAFF. The CDR3 DNA follows: TGTGCCAGCAGTTACCTGGGACAGCCAAACACTGAAGCTTTCTTT. The chain carries TRBV6-2 or TRBV6-3 and TRBJ1-1; TRBD1 matches 7 bases. After removal of 2 bases from V and 2 bases from J, the junction contained 5 bases not matched to a gene. The CDR3 is 15 amino acids. Germline assignment: CDR1 MNHEY and CDR2 SVGEGT.

V and J are TRBV3-1 and TRBJ2-3, with a weak D call TRBD2 (7 bases). Germline CDR1 reads LGHDT; CDR2 reads YNNKEL (reference sequence). V lost 8 bases and J 2 bases, leaving 20 bases between the germline ends. The CDR3 covers 16 residues. The CDR3 DNA reads TGTGCCAGCGAAGGGGGGAGGGCCACCCCCACAGATACGCAGTATTTT. Its translation is CASEGGRATPTDTQYF.

V gene TRBV6-6 combines with J gene TRBJ1-4; tentatively, D is TRBD1 (5 bases). Trimming removed 0 bases at V and 6 bases at J, with 5 bases between. The CDR3 is 13 amino acids. The germline CDR1 and CDR2 sequences are MNHNY and SVGAGI (reference sequence). This CDR3 is CASSYSGDEKLFF. For the CDR3, the DNA is TGTGCCAGCAGTTACTCAGGGGATGAAAAACTGTTTTTT.

At least ten counts were recorded for this clonotype. This sequence joins TRBV7-8 and TRBJ1-6, with D perhaps TRBD1 (5 bases). Looked up from germline, CDR1 is SGHVS and CDR2 is FQNEAQ. V lost 0 bases, J lost 6 bases, and 9 bases lay in between. This CDR3 contains 15 residues. The CDR3 is CASSLATGPNSPLHF. Here the CDR3 DNA reads TGTGCCAGCAGCTTAGCTACGGGACCTAATTCACCCCTCCACTTT.

This chain links TRBV4-1 with TRBJ1-5; tentatively, D is TRBD1 (5 bases). Trimming removed 1 base at V and 1 base at J, with 8 bases between. The germline V gene encodes CDR1 MGHRA and CDR2 YSYEKL. The CDR3 length is 15 residues. CDR3 bases: TGCGCCAGCAGCCAAGGGTGGGGCAGCAATCAGCCCCAGCATTTT. The encoded protein is CASSQGWGSNQPQHF.

About this clonotype: A read error is likely, as this CDR3 ends without the conserved phenylalanine or tryptophan. This chain links TRBV3-1 with TRBJ2-7; TRBD2 matches at 9 bases. Losses at the gene ends were 3 bases for V and 0 bases for J; bases not matched to a gene: 15. This CDR3 comprises 19 residues. Germline V gives CDR1 LGHDT, CDR2 YNNKEL (reference sequence). The CDR3 DNA is TGTGCCAGCAGCCAGCTAGGGGGAGCGGGAGGTAAACGCTCCTACGAGCAGTACCTC. It codes for CASSQLGGAGGKRSYEQYL.

The chain employs TRBV12-3 or TRBV12-4 and TRBJ2-5; D possibly corresponds to TRBD1 (6 bases). Trimming stripped 4 bases from V and 4 bases from J, with 10 bases between. CDR3 length: 13 amino acids. The CDR3 sequence is CASSSRDTETQYF. DNA of the CDR3: TGTGCCAGCAGTTCTCGGGACACAGAGACCCAGTACTTC.

This clonotype was detected only a few times. This rearrangement joins TRBV4-1 to TRBJ1-5, with no clear D. Germline V gene data show CDR1 as MGHRA and CDR2 as YSYEKL. The germline V and J ends were trimmed by 0 bases and 1 base, with 7 bases remaining between them. The CDR3 length is 15 residues. CDR3 residues: CASSQEGYSNQPQHF. CDR3 coding DNA: TGCGCCAGCAGCCAAGAGGGGTACAGCAATCAGCCCCAGCATTTT.

The sample holds many counts of this clonotype. J is TRBJ2-7 and V is TRBV6-2 or TRBV6-3, with TRBD2 as a possible D gene (6 bases). The V and J ends lost 5 bases and 6 bases respectively, with 14 bases between them. CDR1 is MNHEY and CDR2 is SVGEGT in the germline V gene. The CDR3 is made up of 13 amino acids. CDR3 DNA sequence: TGTGCCAGCAGTGCCGGACTACGAAGCGAGCAGTACGTC. This codes for CASSAGLRSEQYV.